These 32 T cell receptor beta chains share one sample of origin, sequenced in a study of shared clonotypes between healthy human individuals. Some clones are missing from TCRdb's copy, which holds only in-frame ones; the method was immunoSEQ multiplex PCR. The sample yields approximately 2.5 million clones, approximately 90% seen once. The sequenced material came from naive CD4+ T cells sorted from blood. Regarding subset: CD45RA+ positively selected. Source of these receptors: a man aged 18 to 29 in good health.

The rearrangement joins TRBV29-1 to TRBJ2-1, with 12 bases aligning to TRBD2. Trimming cost V 3 bases and J 1 base; bases outside gene matches: 7. Germline values: CDR1 SQVTM, CDR2 ANQGSEA. The CDR3 length is 17 residues. This CDR3 is CSVDKTSGRGSYNEQFF. The CDR3 region has the DNA TGCAGCGTTGATAAGACTAGCGGGAGAGGGTCCTACAATGAGCAGTTCTTC.

The V call is TRBV6-4, the J call TRBJ1-5; 7 bases are a match to TRBD1. V shed 8 bases and J 3 bases; nucleotides not matched to a gene: 10. Germline V gene data show CDR1 as MRHNA and CDR2 as SNTAGT. CDR3 size: 15 residues. For the CDR3, the DNA is TGTGCCAGCGCTGCTCAGACAGGGTCCAATCAGCCCCAGCATTTT. Translating gives CASAAQTGSNQPQHF.

V usage is TRBV5-6 and J usage is TRBJ2-5, with no clear D. CDR1 SGHDT and CDR2 YYEEEE come from the germline V gene. This CDR3 region has 13 residues. V lost 2 bases, J lost 5 bases, and 10 bases lay in between. As DNA, the CDR3 is TGTGCCAGCAGCTTACCCGGGCCGGAGACCCAGTACTTC. Residues: CASSLPGPETQYF.

The chain has TRBV4-1 and TRBJ2-2, with D maybe TRBD1 (6 bases). V lost 0 bases and J lost 1, with 9 bases in between. The CDR3 is made up of 16 amino acids. Germline values: CDR1 MGHRA, CDR2 YSYEKL. The chain's CDR3 is CASSQEEGVNTGELFF. CDR3 coding DNA: TGCGCCAGCAGCCAAGAAGAGGGGGTGAACACCGGGGAGCTGTTTTTT.

The chain uses TRBV7-9 and TRBJ2-2; no firm D call. The CDR3 is 13 residues long. V gave up 1 base and J gave up 5 bases, with 5 bases separating them. CDR1 is SEHNR and CDR2 is FQNEAQ in the germline V gene (reference sequence). The DNA of the CDR3 is TGTGCCAGCAGCTTAGATACGACCGGGGAGCTGTTTTTT. It yields the protein CASSLDTTGELFF.

V is TRBV2 and J is TRBJ1-5; TRBD1 aligns across 7 bases. The CDR3 contains 15 residues. With 5 bases clipped from V and 2 bases from J, the junction kept 6 bases outside the gene matches. Germline CDR1 is SNHLY and CDR2 is FYNNEI. The CDR3 DNA reads as TGTGCCAGCAGTCCAAGGACAGGAGGCAATCAGCCCCAGCATTTT. Amino acid sequence: CASSPRTGGNQPQHF.

V gene TRBV5-6 combines with J gene TRBJ2-3; D is unclear. CDR3 size: 18 residues. CDR1 is SGHDT and CDR2 is YYEEEE in the germline V gene. V was clipped by 7 bases and J by 0 bases, with 24 bases between them. This chain's CDR3 is CASASLVRGPSSTDTQYF. As DNA, the CDR3 is TGTGCCAGCGCCAGCTTAGTAAGAGGTCCTTCCAGCACAGATACGCAGTATTTT.

The chain recombines TRBV30 with TRBJ1-5, with D unresolved. Trimming cost V 5 bases and J 6 bases, with 17 bases left between them. From germline, CDR1 is GTSNPN and CDR2 SVGIG (reference sequence). The CDR3 is made up of 14 amino acids. DNA for the CDR3: TGTGCCTGGTCTTTCCCGGGCGCAGGTCAGCCCCAGCATTTT. It translates to CAWSFPGAGQPQHF. The variable domain in full, with the rest retrieved from reference TRBV30 and TRBJ1-5, is SQTIHQWPATLVQPVGSPLSLECTVEGTSNPNLYWYRQAAGRGLQLLFYSVGIGQISSEVPQNLSASRPQDRQFILSSKKLLLSDSGFYLCAWSFPGAGQPQHFGDGTRLSIL.

The CDR3 region is CASSLASSRGSSEQFF. CDR3 sequence (DNA): TGCGCCAGCAGCTTGGCTTCTAGCCGGGGGAGTAGTGAGCAGTTCTTC. The rearrangement uses TRBV5-1 and TRBJ2-1; possibly TRBD2 for D (6 bases). CDR1 and CDR2 from the germline V gene are SGHRS and YFSETQ. The CDR3 contains 16 residues. Trimming stripped 0 bases from V and 9 bases from J, with 19 bases between.

The chain joins TRBV7-2 to TRBJ2-3; 8 nucleotides agree with TRBD2. CDR1 and CDR2 from the germline V gene are SGHTA and FQGNSA. The CDR3 contains 16 residues. The J segment lost 0 bases and the V segment lost 3 bases, leaving 5 bases of the junction unmatched. CDR3 coding DNA: TGTGCCAGCAGCTTTGGCGGGAGGACTAGCACAGATACGCAGTATTTT. This sequence encodes CASSFGGRTSTDTQYF.

The rearrangement uses TRBV15 and TRBJ2-7; D not resolved. V was shortened by 3 bases and J by 6 bases, with 9 bases between the two germline ends. This CDR3 spans 12 amino acids. The germline V gene has CDR1 LNHNV and CDR2 YYDKDF (reference sequence). CDR3 protein: CATSRGWGEQYF. In DNA form, the CDR3 reads TGTGCCACCAGCAGGGGGTGGGGCGAGCAGTACTTC.

J is TRBJ2-5 and V is TRBV5-6, with 8 bases aligning to TRBD1. V dropped 5 bases and J dropped 1; count of bases not matched to a gene: 7. The V gene's germline CDR1 is SGHDT and CDR2 YYEEEE. The CDR3 is made up of 15 amino acids. This chain's CDR3 is CASSPDRGLQETQYF. DNA of the CDR3: TGTGCCAGCAGTCCAGACAGGGGTCTCCAAGAGACCCAGTACTTC.

The chain links TRBV19 to TRBJ2-4, with 10 bases lining up with TRBD1. The CDR3 spans 14 residues. The V gene's germline CDR1 is LNHDA and CDR2 SQIVND (reference sequence). Unmatched junction bases numbered 4, after V lost 8 bases and J lost 3 bases. DNA of the CDR3: TGTGCCAGTGGGACAGGGGTAGACAAAAACATTCAGTACTTC. It specifies CASGTGVDKNIQYF.

V and J are TRBV28 and TRBJ2-1; 13 bases are shared with TRBD2. V was pared by 6 bases and J by 8 bases, with 4 bases of the junction left unmatched. The CDR3 runs 14 residues. Germline V lookup: CDR1 MDHEN, CDR2 SYDVKM. The CDR3 reads CASSTSGGAHEQFF. The DNA for the CDR3 is TGTGCCAGCAGCACTAGCGGGGGGGCCCATGAGCAGTTCTTC. The entire variable domain, with the rest obtained from reference TRBV28 and TRBJ2-1, is as follows: DVKVTQSSRYLVKRTGEKVFLECVQDMDHENMFWYRQDPGLGLRLIYFSYDVKMKEKGDIPEGYSVSREKKERFSLILESASTNQTSMYLCASSTSGGAHEQFFGPGTRLTVL.

This chain uses TRBV15 with TRBJ1-5; D is possibly TRBD1 (5 bases). The CDR3 runs to 17 residues. CDR1 and CDR2 (germline): LNHNV, YYDKDF (reference sequence). Trimming left V 1 base short and J 3 bases short, with 16 bases between. CDR3 loop: CATSRVRVSRDNQPQHF. In DNA, the CDR3 is TGTGCCACCAGCAGAGTTCGGGTGAGCAGGGACAATCAGCCCCAGCATTTT.

Only one count was recorded for this clone. V is TRBV7-2 and J is TRBJ2-5, with unresolved D. V lost 1 base, J lost 2 bases, and 20 bases lay in between. CDR1 SGHTA and CDR2 FQGNSA come from the germline V gene. This CDR3 spans 18 amino acids. In DNA form, the CDR3 reads TGTGCCAGCAGCTTAGAGGGAAGACTGCGCAGATCGCAAGAGACCCAGTACTTC. It specifies CASSLEGRLRRSQETQYF. Combining the CDR3 with reference TRBV7-2 and TRBJ2-5 gives the whole variable domain GAGVSQSPSNKVTEKGKDVELRCDPISGHTALYWYRQSLGQGLEFLIYFQGNSAPDKSGLPSDRFSAERTGGSVSTLTIQRTQQEDSAVYLCASSLEGRLRRSQETQYFGPGTRLLVL.

With regard to this clone: At the DNA level, this CDR3 is encoded by other sequences in the same sample as well. The chain carries TRBV9 and TRBJ1-6; no definite D call. Between the trimmed V and J ends, which lost 0 bases and 2 bases, there was a span of 3 bases. The CDR3 contains 14 residues. Germline V gene data show CDR1 as SGDLS and CDR2 as YYNGEE. CDR3 region: CASSVATYNSPLHF. CDR3 sequence (DNA): TGTGCCAGCAGCGTAGCTACCTATAATTCACCCCTCCACTTT.

The chain recombines TRBV19 with TRBJ1-1; 10 nucleotides match TRBD1. This CDR3 region has 16 residues. Losses at the gene ends were 6 bases for V and 0 bases for J; bases not matched to a gene: 7. Germline CDR1 is LNHDA and CDR2 is SQIVND (reference sequence). The DNA for the CDR3 is TGTGCCAGTAGATGGACAGGGGGGAGACTGAACACTGAAGCTTTCTTT. It codes for CASRWTGGRLNTEAFF.

This chain connects TRBV9 to TRBJ2-1; 10 nucleotides match TRBD1. This CDR3 contains 16 residues. CDR1 is SGDLS and CDR2 is YYNGEE in the germline V gene. Losses at the gene ends were 3 bases for V and 4 bases for J; bases not matched to a gene: 7. CDR3 sequence: CASSARDRGWYNEQFF. In DNA form, the CDR3 reads TGTGCCAGCAGCGCGAGGGACAGGGGTTGGTACAATGAGCAGTTCTTC.

As concerns this clone: This specimen includes other DNA sequences encoding the same CDR3. The chain employs TRBV6-5 and TRBJ1-1; TRBD1 is a possible D gene (6 bases). CDR1 is MNHEY, CDR2 SVGAGI, per germline. Trimming shortened V by 2 bases and J by 0 bases, and 10 bases separated the two germline ends. The CDR3 extends over 15 amino acids. Written as DNA, the CDR3 is TGTGCCAGCAGTTACGGTGGACAGCTGAACACTGAAGCTTTCTTT. It encodes CASSYGGQLNTEAFF.

The rearrangement uses TRBV5-1 and TRBJ2-1; no clear D. There are 12 residues in the CDR3. The germline V gene has CDR1 SGHRS and CDR2 YFSETQ. V was cut by 4 bases and J by 10 bases, with 12 bases left in between. CDR3 bases: TGCGCCAGCAGCCTCATTTCCCAGGAGCAGTTCTTC. Amino acid sequence: CASSLISQEQFF.

This chain connects TRBV5-1 to TRBJ2-4; D perhaps matches TRBD1 (6 bases). Germline V gene lookup returns CDR1 SGHRS and CDR2 YFSETQ. This CDR3 is built from 15 residues. V gave up 5 bases and J gave up 1 base, with 13 bases separating them. For the CDR3, the DNA is TGCGCCAGCAGACGGACAGCGATGGCCAAAAACATTCAGTACTTC. This gives the protein CASRRTAMAKNIQYF.

The chain is built from TRBV6-5 and TRBJ2-5; D unclear. There are 16 residues in the CDR3. Germline CDR1 is MNHEY and CDR2 is SVGAGI. The V end was cut by 0 bases, the J end by 3 bases, with 14 bases between. The CDR3 spells CASSYSLSRGEETQYF. The CDR3 bases are TGTGCCAGCAGTTACTCTCTATCGAGAGGAGAAGAGACCCAGTACTTC.

As for this clone: At the DNA level, this CDR3 is encoded by other sequences in the same sample as well. The chain couples TRBV19 to TRBJ2-7, with TRBD1 matching over 8 bases. The CDR3 runs to 13 residues. The trim removed 6 bases at V and 3 bases at J, leaving 4 bases unmatched. Germline assignment: CDR1 LNHDA and CDR2 SQIVND (reference sequence). The CDR3 is CASSRDRYYEQYF. In DNA form, the CDR3 reads TGTGCCAGTAGCAGGGACAGGTACTACGAGCAGTACTTC.

The V gene is TRBV11-2, the J gene TRBJ2-7; 10 bases agree with TRBD2. Germline V gene lookup returns CDR1 SGHAT and CDR2 FQNNGV. This CDR3 is built from 16 residues. Trimming cost V 1 base and J 3 bases; bases outside gene matches: 6. This CDR3 reads CASSLARLAGVYEQYF. The CDR3 nucleotides are TGTGCCAGCAGCTTAGCTAGGCTAGCGGGAGTCTACGAGCAGTACTTC.

This clone has a single count. The chain has TRBV5-1 and TRBJ2-1, with 9 bases matching TRBD2. CDR3 size: 18 residues. Trimming removed 1 base from V and 0 bases from J; junction bases left unmatched: 8. CDR1 SGHRS and CDR2 YFSETQ come from the germline V gene. This CDR3 reads CASSLSASGVFSYNEQFF. CDR3 coding DNA: TGCGCCAGCAGCTTGAGCGCTAGCGGGGTCTTCTCCTACAATGAGCAGTTCTTC.

The V gene is TRBV12-5, the J gene TRBJ2-1; 16 bases agree with TRBD2. The CDR3 has 19 residues. J lost 6 bases, V lost 3 bases, and 11 bases had no gene match. Germline V CDR1 and CDR2: LGHNT, FRNRAP. The CDR3 nucleotides are TGTGCTAGTGGTTTAACCGGGACTAGCGGGAGGGGGATGGGCAATGAGCAGTTCTTC. Its protein is CASGLTGTSGRGMGNEQFF.

This clone was observed once. The sample carries other DNA sequences with the same CDR3. The chain has TRBV5-1 and TRBJ1-1, with 7 bases identical to TRBD1. The CDR3 contains 15 residues. Losses at the gene ends were 2 bases for V and 1 base for J; bases not matched to a gene: 5. Germline V CDR1 and CDR2: SGHRS, YFSETQ. CDR3 sequence (DNA): TGCGCCAGCAGCTTAGTTGGACAGGAGAACACTGAAGCTTTCTTT. Translated: CASSLVGQENTEAFF.

The rearrangement uses TRBV5-1 and TRBJ2-7; no firm D call. V lost 0 bases to trimming and J lost 0 bases, with 10 bases between them. There are 15 residues in the CDR3. CDR1 is SGHRS, CDR2 YFSETQ, per germline. The CDR3 DNA reads as TGCGCCAGCAGCTTGGCTTCCGAGAGCTCCTACGAGCAGTACTTC. It is translated as CASSLASESSYEQYF.

The chain recombines TRBV9 with TRBJ2-3; D unresolved. Germline lookup yields CDR1 SGDLS and CDR2 YYNGEE. The CDR3 totals 14 residues. V shed 2 bases and J shed 4 bases, with 11 bases lying between them. The CDR3 loop reads CASSVTSIPDTQYF. The CDR3 DNA reads as TGTGCCAGCAGCGTGACGTCTATTCCAGATACGCAGTATTTT.

This chain uses TRBV6-1 with TRBJ2-2; D is ambiguous. This CDR3 region has 13 residues. Germline V gene lookup returns CDR1 MNHNS and CDR2 SASEGT. Trimming cost V 4 bases and J 10 bases, with 13 bases left between them. CDR3 sequence reads: CASSGQPVAELFF. The CDR3 bases are TGTGCCAGCAGTGGGCAACCGGTGGCGGAGCTGTTTTTT.

The genes are TRBV10-2 and TRBJ2-3; D ambiguous. V gave up 8 bases and J gave up 0 bases, with 9 bases separating them. Germline V lookup: CDR1 WSHSY, CDR2 SAAADI. This CDR3 spans 13 amino acids. The CDR3, as DNA: TGCGCCAGCGGTGGACCCAGCACAGATACGCAGTATTTT. It yields the protein CASGGPSTDTQYF.